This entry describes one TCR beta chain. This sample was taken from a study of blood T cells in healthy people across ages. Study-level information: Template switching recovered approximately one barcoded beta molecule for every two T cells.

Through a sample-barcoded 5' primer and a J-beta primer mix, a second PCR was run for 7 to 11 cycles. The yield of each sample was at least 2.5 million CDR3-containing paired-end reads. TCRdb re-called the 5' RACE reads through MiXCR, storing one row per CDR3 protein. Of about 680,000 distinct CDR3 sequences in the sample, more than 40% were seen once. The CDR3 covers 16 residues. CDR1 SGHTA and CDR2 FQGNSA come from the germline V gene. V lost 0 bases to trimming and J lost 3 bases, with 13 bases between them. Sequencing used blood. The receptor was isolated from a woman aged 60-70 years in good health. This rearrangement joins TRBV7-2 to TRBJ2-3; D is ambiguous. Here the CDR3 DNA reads TGTGCCAGCAGCTTAGCGTCAGTCTTAACAACAGATACGCAGTATTTT. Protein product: CASSLASVLTTDTQYF.